This entry is about one TCR beta chain. Clones were read by immunoSEQ multiplex PCR, and TCRdb kept only the in-frame ones, dropping some. The sample has approximately 100,000 clones, over 75% seen once; the top ten hold approximately 2.4%. These data originate in a study of PD-L1 blockade in urothelial cancer. V was clipped by 0 bases and J by 9 bases, with 9 bases between them. From germline, CDR1 is MNHEY and CDR2 SVGAGI. CDR3 length: 13 residues. The V and J genes are TRBV6-5 and TRBJ2-1; D is ambiguous. The specimen comprised PBMCs, sampled around atezolizumab (anti-PD-L1) treatment. The source of this sequence is a man between 45 and 60 years old with urothelial cancer. As DNA, the CDR3 is TGTGCCAGCAGTTACTCGTCAGTCCCTGAGCAGTTCTTC. It encodes CASSYSSVPEQFF.